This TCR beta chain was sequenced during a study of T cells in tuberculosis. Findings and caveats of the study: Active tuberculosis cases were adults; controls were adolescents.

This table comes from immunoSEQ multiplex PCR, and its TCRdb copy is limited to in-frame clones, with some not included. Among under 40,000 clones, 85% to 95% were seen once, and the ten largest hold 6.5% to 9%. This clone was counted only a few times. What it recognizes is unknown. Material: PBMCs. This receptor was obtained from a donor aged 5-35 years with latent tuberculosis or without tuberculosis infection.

CDR3 protein: CASSFTEKTPLHF. CDR3 nucleotide sequence: TGTGCCAGCAGCTTCACAGAGAAGACACCCCTCCACTTT. This chain links TRBV5-8 with TRBJ1-6; the D is unclear. This CDR3 region has 13 residues. Looked up from germline, CDR1 is SGHTS and CDR2 is YDEGEE. Trimming stripped 2 bases from V and 11 bases from J, with 11 bases between.